What follows are 6 T cell receptor beta chains derived from one specimen sequenced in a study of cytomegalovirus exposure and HLA in healthy donors. The PCR employed 60 Vbeta primers together with 13 Jbeta primers. The protocol was immunoSEQ multiplex PCR, while the TCRdb copy is restricted to in-frame clones and leaves out a portion. The sample comprises 100,000 to 150,000 clones, roughly 9% of which are singletons, and around 6.1% rests with the top ten. Sequencing input: PBMCs. The receptors were gathered from a woman in her thirties or forties in good health and CMV-seropositive.

A few counts support this clone. J is TRBJ1-6 and V is TRBV7-6; 8 bases are shared with TRBD1. Germline CDR1 is SGHVS and CDR2 is FNYEAQ. Trimming cost V 5 bases and J 10 bases; bases outside gene matches: 10. This CDR3 has 15 residues. CDR3 nucleotide sequence: TGTGCCAGCAGCACTCCGGGACAGGAGGGATCACCCCTCCACTTT. Its translation: CASSTPGQEGSPLHF.

This chain joins TRBV11-1 and TRBJ1-1; 11 bases are shared with TRBD1. The V and J ends lost 5 bases and 10 bases, in that order; junction bases with no gene match: 3. Per the germline V gene, CDR1 is SGHAT and CDR2 is FQDESV (reference sequence). The CDR3 extends over 12 amino acids. This chain's CDR3 is CASSAGQGGAFF. The DNA of the CDR3 is TGTGCCAGCAGCGCGGGACAGGGGGGAGCTTTCTTT.

This clone has a handful of counts. CDR3 nucleotide sequence: TGTGCCAGTAGTCTTCTTAGGGGCGGTACGCAGTATTTT. It codes for CASSLLRGGTQYF. The chain employs TRBV19 and TRBJ2-3; possibly TRBD1 for D (5 bases). This CDR3 spans 13 amino acids. V was trimmed by 5 bases and J by 8 bases, leaving 14 bases between them. Germline assignment: CDR1 LNHDA and CDR2 SQIVND (reference sequence).

The rearrangement uses TRBV19 and TRBJ1-1, with TRBD1 matching over 7 bases. CDR1 is LNHDA and CDR2 is SQIVND in the germline V gene (reference sequence). The CDR3 runs 15 residues. V lost 4 bases and J lost 1; bases outside the gene matches: 6. Here the CDR3 DNA reads TGTGCCAGTAGTACGACAGGGAAGAGGAACACTGAAGCTTTCTTT. Protein product: CASSTTGKRNTEAFF.

This chain uses TRBV6-4 with TRBJ2-6; TRBD1 is a possible D gene (6 bases). V lost 4 bases and J lost 0, with 13 bases in between. The CDR3 is 17 residues long. Germline CDR1 MRHNA, CDR2 SNTAGT. CDR3 sequence (DNA): TGTGCCAGCAGTGCAGGGACATCCAACTCTGGGGCCAACGTCCTGACTTTC. Amino acid sequence: CASSAGTSNSGANVLTF.

The J gene is TRBJ1-6, the V gene TRBV5-1; 9 bases align to TRBD1. CDR3 length: 16 residues. Germline loops: CDR1 SGHRS, CDR2 YFSETQ. The J segment lost 5 bases and the V segment lost 2 bases, leaving 5 bases of the junction unmatched. This CDR3 reads CASSFTGGADNSPLHF. As DNA, the CDR3 is TGCGCCAGCAGCTTTACAGGGGGCGCGGATAATTCACCCCTCCACTTT.